This T cell receptor beta chain appears in the sequencing data of a study of response to subunit inactivated influenza vaccine. Findings and limits, study-wide: Researchers suggested that each seasonal influenza vaccination recruits few new T cells.

MiXCR was run by TCRdb on the RT-PCR reads, yielding one entry per CDR3 protein. The repertoire includes under 950,000 distinct CDR3 sequences, roughly 20% of them detected once, and 9.5% to 13% sits in the top ten. This clonotype turned up a few times. Its specificity is unknown. This CDR3 region has 12 residues. Germline CDR1 reads SEHNR; CDR2 reads FQNEAQ (reference sequence). Trimming left V 4 bases short and J 3 bases short, with 7 bases between. The chain employs TRBV7-9 and TRBJ2-7; D ambiguous. This receptor was identified in a man aged 45 to 65 who received an inactivated influenza vaccine. The specimen comprised PBMCs from blood, sampled approximately 5 days after vaccination. CDR3 sequence reads: CASSSGIYEQYF. The DNA for the CDR3 is TGTGCCAGCAGCTCCGGCATCTACGAGCAGTACTTC.